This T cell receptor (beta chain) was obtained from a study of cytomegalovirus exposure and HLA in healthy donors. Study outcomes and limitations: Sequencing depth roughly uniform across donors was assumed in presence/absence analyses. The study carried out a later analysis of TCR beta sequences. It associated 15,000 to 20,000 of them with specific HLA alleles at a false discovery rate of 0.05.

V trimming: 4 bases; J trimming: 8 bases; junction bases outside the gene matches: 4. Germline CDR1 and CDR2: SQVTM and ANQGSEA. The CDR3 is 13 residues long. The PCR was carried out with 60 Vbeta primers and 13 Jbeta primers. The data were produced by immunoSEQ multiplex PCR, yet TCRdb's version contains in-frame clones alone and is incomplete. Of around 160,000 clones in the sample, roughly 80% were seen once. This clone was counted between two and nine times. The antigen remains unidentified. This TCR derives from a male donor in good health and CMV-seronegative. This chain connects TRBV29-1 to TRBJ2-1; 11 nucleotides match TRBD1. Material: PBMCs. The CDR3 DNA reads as TGCAGCGTTGGGGGACAGGGGGGCGATGAGCAGTTCTTC. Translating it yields CSVGGQGGDEQFF.